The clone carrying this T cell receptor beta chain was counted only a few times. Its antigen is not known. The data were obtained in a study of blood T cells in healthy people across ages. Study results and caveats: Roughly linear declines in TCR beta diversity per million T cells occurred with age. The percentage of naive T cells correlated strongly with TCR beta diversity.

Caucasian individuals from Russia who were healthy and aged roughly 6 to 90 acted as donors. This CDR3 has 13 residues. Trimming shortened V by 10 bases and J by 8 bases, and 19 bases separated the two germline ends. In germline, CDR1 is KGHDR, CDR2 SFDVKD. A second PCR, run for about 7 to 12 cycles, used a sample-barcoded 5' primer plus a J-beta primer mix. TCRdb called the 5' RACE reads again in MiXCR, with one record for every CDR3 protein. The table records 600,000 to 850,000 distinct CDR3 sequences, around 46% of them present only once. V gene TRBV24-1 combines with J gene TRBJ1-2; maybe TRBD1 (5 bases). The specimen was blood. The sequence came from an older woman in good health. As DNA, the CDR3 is TGTGCCACGAACACGACCGGGACTAAGGGCTACACCTTC. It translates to CATNTTGTKGYTF.